This is a list of T cell receptor beta chains from one sample in a study of identical twins. TCRdb processed the 5' RACE reads anew with MiXCR; each CDR3 protein has one entry. The profile shows about 250,000 distinct CDR3 sequences, about 8.5% of them singletons. The same data also contributed to another study, on yellow fever vaccine responses in identical twins.

The sequencing input was CD8+ T cells sorted from blood. The receptors here all came from a young woman in good health. CDR3s include the opening cysteine and the closing phenylalanine or tryptophan. D genes are given only for firm matches. Clone size is stated in some rows and not others, as once, few, many or a class when expanded.

CDR3nt,CDR3aa,abundance,j_gene,v_gene,d_gene
TGTGCCAGCAGCCCGCCCGGGGGGCCGAGCAGGCAGACCCAGTACTTC,CASSPPGGPSRQTQYF,NA,TRBJ2-5,TRBV7-9,NA
TGTGCCAGCAGTCTCGAGCGAGGGCAAGAGACCCAGTACTTC,CASSLERGQETQYF,many,TRBJ2-5,TRBV3-1,NA
TGCAGTGCGTTATCACAGGGTTATCCAGGGCAGTATTTT,CSALSQGYPGQYF,NA,TRBJ2-3,TRBV20-1,NA
TGTGCCAGCAGCCCGGACGGTTTCCTTCTAGCGGGAGGGGAAGAGACCCAGTACTTC,CASSPDGFLLAGGEETQYF,NA,TRBJ2-5,TRBV4-2,TRBD2
TGTGCCTGGAGTGTAGTCTCTGAAGCTTTCTTT,CAWSVVSEAFF,NA,TRBJ1-1,TRBV30,NA
TGTGCCAGCAGCTTGGTGGGGTACTCCTATGGCTACACCTTC,CASSLVGYSYGYTF,NA,TRBJ1-2,TRBV5-6,NA
TGTGCCACCAGCGTTCCGGGACTAGAAGAGACCCAGTACTTC,CATSVPGLEETQYF,many,TRBJ2-5,TRBV15,TRBD2
TGTGCCAGCAGCTTAACCAGGGTGGAGACCCAGTACTTC,CASSLTRVETQYF,few,TRBJ2-5,TRBV13,NA
TGCGCCAGCAGCTTGGGGTTAGGTGCGGAGCAGTACTTC,CASSLGLGAEQYF,many,TRBJ2-7,TRBV5-1,NA
TGTGCCAGCAGCGTAGGATTCAATGACAATGAGCAGTTCTTC,CASSVGFNDNEQFF,NA,TRBJ2-1,TRBV9,NA
TGTGCCAGCAACTTGGGTAGGACAACACACACTGAAGCTTTCTTT,CASNLGRTTHTEAFF,many,TRBJ1-1,TRBV12-3/TRBV12-4,NA